These 20 T cell receptor beta chains came from one sample sequenced in a study of immune evolution from preneoplasia to lung adenocarcinoma. The table came from immunoSEQ multiplex PCR; TCRdb's copy has only in-frame clones and leaves some out. The top ten hold roughly 3% of the sample, which has about 4,600 clones, around 85% seen once. The sequenced sample was FFPE invasive lung adenocarcinoma tissue. These receptors were collected from a person between 50 and 60 years old with lung adenocarcinoma.

The CDR3 DNA sequence: TGCGCCAGCAGCTTGCGGACAGGGACTAGCGGAGCTGCTAGCACAGATACGCAGTATTTT. It codes for CASSLRTGTSGAASTDTQYF. This chain uses TRBV5-1 with TRBJ2-3, with 11 bases lining up with TRBD2. CDR1 SGHRS and CDR2 YFSETQ come from the germline V gene. CDR3 length equals 20 residues. V lost 1 base, J lost 0 bases, and 13 bases stayed unmatched. Variable domain in full (rest from reference TRBV5-1 and TRBJ2-3): KAGVTQTPRYLIKTRGQQVTLSCSPISGHRSVSWYQQTPGQGLQFLFEYFSETQRNKGNFPGRFSGRQFSNSRSEMNVSTLELGDSALYLCASSLRTGTSGAASTDTQYFGPGTRLTVL.

The chain uses TRBV28 and TRBJ1-3; D is undetermined. Deletions cut 4 bases from V and 8 bases from J, with 9 bases between. Germline CDR1 is MDHEN and CDR2 is SYDVKM. The CDR3 is 12 amino acids. The CDR3 DNA follows: TGTGCCAGCAGTTGGGGTAGGGACACCATATATTTT. This gives the protein CASSWGRDTIYF.

As concerns this clone: Germline is not matched at one junction end, which may reflect a read error. Other DNA variants within this sample encode the same CDR3. The chain is built from TRBV9 and TRBJ2-3; D remains unclear. Germline V CDR1 and CDR2: SGDLS, YYNGEE. This CDR3 region has 14 residues. Here the CDR3 DNA reads TGTGCCAGCAGCGTAGATGAAACCCTAAATACGCAATATTTT. Its protein product is CASSVDETLNTQYF. The variable domain in full, with the rest retrieved from reference TRBV9 and TRBJ2-3, is DSGVTQTPKHLITATGQRVTLRCSPRSGDLSVYWYQQSLDQGLQFLIQYYNGEERAKGNILERFSAQQFPDLHSELNLSSLELGDSALYFCASSVDETLNTQYFGPGTRLTVL.

Written as DNA, the CDR3 is TGTGCCAGTAGTCTAGCGGGAGCTTACACAGATACGCAGTATTTT. Protein: CASSLAGAYTDTQYF. This chain connects TRBV19 to TRBJ2-3, with TRBD2 matching over 10 bases. Trimming removed 5 bases from V and 2 bases from J; junction bases left unmatched: 4. Germline CDR1 LNHDA, CDR2 SQIVND (reference sequence). CDR3 size: 15 residues.

This clone has only a few counts. J is TRBJ2-5 and V is TRBV28; D ambiguous. The CDR3 consists of 15 residues. The V gene's germline CDR1 is MDHEN and CDR2 SYDVKM. Deletions cut 3 bases from V and 5 bases from J, with 16 bases between. The CDR3 DNA follows: TGTGCCAGCAGTTTGGCGGTTTTGGTCGAGGAGACCCAGTACTTC. It encodes CASSLAVLVEETQYF.

V usage is TRBV5-1 and J usage is TRBJ1-3; no clear D gene. The CDR3 has 14 amino acids. Germline V lookup: CDR1 SGHRS, CDR2 YFSETQ. Trimming cost V 7 bases and J 0 bases, with 11 bases left between them. The CDR3 loop reads CASRKEISGNTIYF. Written as DNA, the CDR3 is TGCGCCAGCCGAAAGGAAATCTCTGGAAACACCATATATTTT.

The chain combines TRBV18 with TRBJ2-7, with TRBD1 as a possible D gene (6 bases). The germline V gene has CDR1 KGHSH and CDR2 LQKENI. V was shortened by 1 base and J by 10 bases, with 11 bases between the two germline ends. The CDR3 length is 12 residues. The CDR3 reads CASSPHQGGQYF. The DNA of the CDR3 is TGTGCCAGCTCACCACATCAAGGGGGTCAGTACTTC.

This clone was observed a handful of times. V is TRBV18 and J is TRBJ2-5; no clear D gene. The germline V gene encodes CDR1 KGHSH and CDR2 LQKENI. Trimming removed 4 bases from V and 9 bases from J, with 15 bases in between. The CDR3 length is 13 residues. The CDR3 spells CASSLGSISAQYF. DNA for the CDR3: TGTGCCAGCTCACTGGGTTCAATATCGGCCCAGTACTTC.

V usage is TRBV11-2 and J usage is TRBJ2-7, with D perhaps TRBD1 (6 bases). Per germline, CDR1 SGHAT and CDR2 FQNNGV. The CDR3 is 17 residues long. V was shortened by 5 bases and J by 2 bases, with 22 bases between the two germline ends. The CDR3: CASSLKVGTLTTYEQYF. In DNA form, the CDR3 reads TGTGCCAGCAGCCTGAAGGTGGGGACATTAACTACCTACGAGCAGTACTTC.

The V call is TRBV6-1, the J call TRBJ2-7; 8 bases map to TRBD1. V lost 7 bases, J lost 7 bases, and 12 bases stayed unmatched. The CDR3 totals 14 residues. Germline V CDR1 and CDR2: MNHNS, SASEGT. CDR3 amino acids: CASKRTGIGWEQYF. The CDR3 nucleotides read TGTGCCAGCAAAAGGACAGGGATCGGATGGGAGCAGTACTTC.

This chain's CDR3 is CASSQDYTTDTQYF. The CDR3 region has the DNA TGTGCCAGCAGCCAAGACTATACCACAGATACGCAGTATTTT. The V and J genes are TRBV4-2 and TRBJ2-3; D gene ambiguous. The CDR3 loop spans 14 amino acids. Trimming stripped 0 bases from V and 2 bases from J, with 6 bases between. In germline, CDR1 is LGHNA, CDR2 YNFKEQ.

The J gene is TRBJ2-2, the V gene TRBV29-1; D gene unclear. V gave up 7 bases and J gave up 1 base, with 10 bases separating them. The germline gives CDR1 SQVTM, CDR2 ANQGSEA. CDR3 length: 13 amino acids. The CDR3 spells CSARRRNTGELFF. DNA of the CDR3: TGCAGCGCGAGACGGCGGAACACCGGGGAGCTGTTTTTT.

The genes are TRBV6-1 and TRBJ2-7, with D possibly TRBD1 on 6 matching bases. CDR1 and CDR2 from the germline V gene are MNHNS and SASEGT. The CDR3 loop spans 11 amino acids. V shed 9 bases and J shed 6 bases, with 12 bases lying between them. The CDR3 DNA sequence: TGTGCCAGTTCAGGGGTTCGCGAGCAGTACTTC. It yields the protein CASSGVREQYF.

This chain links TRBV7-9 with TRBJ1-1, with a tentative D call TRBD1 (6 bases). This CDR3 comprises 16 residues. Germline V gene lookup returns CDR1 SEHNR and CDR2 FQNEAQ (reference sequence). Trimming left V 3 bases short and J 3 bases short, with 17 bases between. CDR3 region: CASSFGGEQGHTEAFF. CDR3 sequence (DNA): TGTGCCAGCAGCTTTGGGGGTGAACAGGGTCACACTGAAGCTTTCTTT.

The rearrangement joins TRBV28 to TRBJ2-7; TRBD1 agrees at 9 bases. With V trimmed by 7 bases and J by 1 base, 17 bases remained unmatched. CDR3 size: 18 residues. From germline, CDR1 is MDHEN and CDR2 SYDVKM. The CDR3 region has the DNA TGTGCCAGCACTTTGGGCGCATGGGGGGACAGGGCTTCCTACGAGCAGTACTTC. Translation: CASTLGAWGDRASYEQYF.

The V and J genes are TRBV10-1 and TRBJ2-3; the D gene is possibly TRBD2 (6 bases). V lost 0 bases and J lost 2, with 9 bases in between. The CDR3 sequence is 15 residues long. Looked up from germline, CDR1 is WNHNN and CDR2 is SYGVQD (reference sequence). The CDR3 nucleotides read TGCGCCAGCAGTGAGTCCGGGGGAGCCACAGATACGCAGTATTTT. Its translation: CASSESGGATDTQYF.

The chain combines TRBV7-2 with TRBJ2-6; D unclear. Germline V gene data show CDR1 as SGHTA and CDR2 as FQGNSA. CDR3 length: 16 residues. V lost 5 bases and J 2 bases, leaving 13 bases between the germline ends. CDR3 sequence: CASSKNPRAGANVLTF. The DNA of the CDR3 is TGTGCCAGCAGCAAAAATCCTAGGGCTGGGGCCAACGTCCTGACTTTC.

The rearrangement uses TRBV5-1 and TRBJ1-3; D is undetermined. Per the germline V gene, CDR1 is SGHRS and CDR2 is YFSETQ. Trimming pared 4 bases from V and 0 bases from J, leaving 8 bases between. This CDR3 comprises 14 residues. Here the CDR3 reads CASSQSASGNTIYF. The CDR3 DNA reads as TGCGCCAGCAGCCAATCGGCCTCTGGAAACACCATATATTTT.

The CDR3 DNA reads as TGTGCCAGCAGTTACTCGATGGAGACCCAGTACTTC. The encoded protein is CASSYSMETQYF. V is TRBV6-6 and J is TRBJ2-5; D gene ambiguous. Germline V gives CDR1 MNHNY, CDR2 SVGAGI (reference sequence). V dropped 0 bases and J dropped 5 bases, with 4 bases sitting between them. This CDR3 has 12 amino acids.

The V and J genes are TRBV28 and TRBJ2-3, with D uncertain. The CDR3 extends over 12 amino acids. V lost 4 bases and J 3 bases, leaving 5 bases between the germline ends. The V gene's germline CDR1 is MDHEN and CDR2 SYDVKM. CDR3 in DNA: TGTGCCAGCAGTTCCAATACAGATACGCAGTATTTT. It is translated as CASSSNTDTQYF. The whole variable domain, remainder taken from reference TRBV28 and TRBJ2-3, is DVKVTQSSRYLVKRTGEKVFLECVQDMDHENMFWYRQDPGLGLRLIYFSYDVKMKEKGDIPEGYSVSREKKERFSLILESASTNQTSMYLCASSSNTDTQYFGPGTRLTVL.